The clone carrying this T cell receptor beta chain showed up just once. The antigen remains unidentified. This sample stems from a study of cytomegalovirus exposure and HLA in healthy donors. Study-level background: From HLA-typed donors, an early data release held tens of millions of unique TCRs. Study-level points and caveats: In presence/absence analyses, roughly uniform sequencing depth across donors was assumed.

PCR involved 60 Vbeta and 13 Jbeta primers. TCRdb keeps only in-frame clones here, not all; method: immunoSEQ multiplex PCR. The table lists about 160,000 clones, about four fifths of them singletons. CDR3 size: 15 residues. Germline V gene data show CDR1 as MNHEY and CDR2 as SVGAGI. Trimming removed 4 bases from V and 1 base from J; junction bases left unmatched: 5. This sequence was found in a man in his fifties in good health and CMV-seropositive. This rearrangement joins TRBV6-5 to TRBJ1-1; 8 bases are a match to TRBD1. The specimen sequenced was PBMCs. CDR3 loop: CASSLGDRRNTEAFF. The CDR3 DNA sequence: TGTGCCAGCAGTTTGGGGGACAGGAGGAACACTGAAGCTTTCTTT.